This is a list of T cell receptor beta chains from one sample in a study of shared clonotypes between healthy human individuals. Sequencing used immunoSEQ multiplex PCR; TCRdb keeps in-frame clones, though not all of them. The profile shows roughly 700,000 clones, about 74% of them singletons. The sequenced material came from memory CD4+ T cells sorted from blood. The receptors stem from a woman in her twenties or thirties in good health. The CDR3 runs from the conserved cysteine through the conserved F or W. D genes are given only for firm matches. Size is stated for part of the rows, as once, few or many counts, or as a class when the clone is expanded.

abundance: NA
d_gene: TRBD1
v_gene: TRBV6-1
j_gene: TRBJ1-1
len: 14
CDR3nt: TGTGCCAGCAGTGGGGGGACAGTGAACACTGAAGCTTTCTTT
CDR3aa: CASSGGTVNTEAFF

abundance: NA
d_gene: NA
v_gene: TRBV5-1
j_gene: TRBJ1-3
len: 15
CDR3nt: TGCGCCAGCAGCCTCCCGGGGGCAACTGGAAACACCATATATTTT
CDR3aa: CASSLPGATGNTIYF

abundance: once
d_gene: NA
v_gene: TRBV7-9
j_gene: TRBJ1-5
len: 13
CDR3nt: TGTGCCAGCAGCTCCACAGAGAATCAGCCCCAGCATTTT
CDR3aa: CASSSTENQPQHF

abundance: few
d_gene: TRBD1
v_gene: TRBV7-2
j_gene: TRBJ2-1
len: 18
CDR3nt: TGTGCCAGCAGCTTAATTGCACTCTGGACAGGGGGGAACAATGAGCAGTTCTTC
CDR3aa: CASSLIALWTGGNNEQFF

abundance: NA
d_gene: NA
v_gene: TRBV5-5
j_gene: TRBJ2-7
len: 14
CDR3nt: TGTGCCAGCACCAATTACCTGAGGGTCGGCGAGCAGTACTTC
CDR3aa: CASTNYLRVGEQYF

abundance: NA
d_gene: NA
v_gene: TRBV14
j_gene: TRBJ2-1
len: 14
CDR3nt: TGTGCCAGCAGCCAAGACTGGGGCCGGTATGAGCAGTTCTTC
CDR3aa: CASSQDWGRYEQFF

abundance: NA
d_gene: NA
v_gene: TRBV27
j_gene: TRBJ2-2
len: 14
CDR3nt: TGTGCCAGCAGTATGACTCGTAACACCGGGGAGCTGTTTTTT
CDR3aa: CASSMTRNTGELFF

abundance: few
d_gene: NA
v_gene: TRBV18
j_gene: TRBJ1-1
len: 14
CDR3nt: TGTGCCAGCTCACCTGACAGACAGAACACTGAAGCTTTCTTT
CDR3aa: CASSPDRQNTEAFF

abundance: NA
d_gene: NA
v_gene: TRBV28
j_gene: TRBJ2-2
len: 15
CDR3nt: TGTGCCAGCAGCGCGGGCCTGACGAACACCGGGGAGCTGTTTTTT
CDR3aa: CASSAGLTNTGELFF

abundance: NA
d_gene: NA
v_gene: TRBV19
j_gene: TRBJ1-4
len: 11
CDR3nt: TGTGCCAGTAAAGTCGGCGGAAAACTGTTTTTT
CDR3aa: CASKVGGKLFF

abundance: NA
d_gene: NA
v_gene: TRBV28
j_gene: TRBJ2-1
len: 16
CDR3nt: TGTGCCAGCAGTCTCCTAGTACCAAGCTCCTACAATGAGCAGTTCTTC
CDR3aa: CASSLLVPSSYNEQFF

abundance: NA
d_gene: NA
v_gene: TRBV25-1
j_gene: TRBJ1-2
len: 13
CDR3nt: TGTGCCAGCAGTGAGCAGCGGGTCGGTGGCTACACCTTC
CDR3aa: CASSEQRVGGYTF

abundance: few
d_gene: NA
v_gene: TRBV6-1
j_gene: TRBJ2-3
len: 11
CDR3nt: TGTGCCAGCAGTGGATCAGATACGCAGTATTTT
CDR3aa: CASSGSDTQYF

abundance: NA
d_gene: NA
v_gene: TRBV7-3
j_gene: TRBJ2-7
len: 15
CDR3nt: TGTGCCAGCAGCCCCTCGGCCGGGCTAGCAGGAGAGCAGTACTTC
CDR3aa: CASSPSAGLAGEQYF

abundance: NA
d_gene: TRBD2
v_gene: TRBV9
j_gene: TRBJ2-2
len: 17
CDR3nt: TGTGCCAGCAGCGCAGCGGGCGGGGGGTCAAACACCGGGGAGCTGTTTTTT
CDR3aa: CASSAAGGGSNTGELFF

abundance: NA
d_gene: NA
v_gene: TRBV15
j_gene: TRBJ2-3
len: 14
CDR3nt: TGTGCCACCAGGAAGAAGTCTGTCACAGATACGCAGTATTTT
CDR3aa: CATRKKSVTDTQYF

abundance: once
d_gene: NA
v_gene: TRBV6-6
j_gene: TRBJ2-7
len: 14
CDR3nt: TGTGCCAGCAGTTACTCGGGTCCGTCCTACGAGCAGTACTTC
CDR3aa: CASSYSGPSYEQYF

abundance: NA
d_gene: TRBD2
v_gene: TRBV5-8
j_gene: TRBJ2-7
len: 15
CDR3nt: TGTGCCAGCAGCCTGCTAGCGGGGTCCTCCTACGAGCAGTACTTC
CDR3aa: CASSLLAGSSYEQYF

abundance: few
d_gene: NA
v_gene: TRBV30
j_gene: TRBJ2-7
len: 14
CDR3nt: TGTGCCTGGAGTAAACGGTCCCCCTCCTACGAGCAGTACTTC
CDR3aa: CAWSKRSPSYEQYF

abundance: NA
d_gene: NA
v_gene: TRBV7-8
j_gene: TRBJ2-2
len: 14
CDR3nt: TGTGCCAGCAGCTTACACGAAAACACCGGGGAGCTGTTTTTT
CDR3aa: CASSLHENTGELFF

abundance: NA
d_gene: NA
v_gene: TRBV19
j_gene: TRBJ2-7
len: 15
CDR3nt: TGTGCCAGTAGTATAGATCACCCAGGGCGAAGGGAGCAGTACTTC
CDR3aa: CASSIDHPGRREQYF

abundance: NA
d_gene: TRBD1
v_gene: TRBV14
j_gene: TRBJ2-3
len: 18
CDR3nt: TGTGCCAGCAGCCAGCGGACAGGGTCGAGCTCTAGCACAGATACGCAGTATTTT
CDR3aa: CASSQRTGSSSSTDTQYF

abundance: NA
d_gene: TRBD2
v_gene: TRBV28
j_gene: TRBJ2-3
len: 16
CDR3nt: TGTGCCAGCGGACTCGGACTAGCGGGAGGAGGCGATACGCAGTATTTT
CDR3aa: CASGLGLAGGGDTQYF

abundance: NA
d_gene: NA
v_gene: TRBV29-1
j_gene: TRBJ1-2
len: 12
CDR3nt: TGCAGCGTTGGAGGGACAAACTATGGCTACACCTTC
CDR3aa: CSVGGTNYGYTF

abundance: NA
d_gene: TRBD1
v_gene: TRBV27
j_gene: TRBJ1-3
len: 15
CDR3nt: TGTGCCAGCAGTTTTCGAGGGGGCGCTGGAAACACCATATATTTT
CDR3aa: CASSFRGGAGNTIYF

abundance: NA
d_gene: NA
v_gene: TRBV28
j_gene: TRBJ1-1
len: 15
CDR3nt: TGTGCCAGCAGTTTTTGGCAGGTTGAGAACACTGAAGCTTTCTTT
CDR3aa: CASSFWQVENTEAFF

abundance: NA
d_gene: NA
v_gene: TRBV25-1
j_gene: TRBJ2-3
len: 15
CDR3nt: TGTGCCAGCAGCCAAGGGACTTATGGGGCAGATACGCAGTATTTT
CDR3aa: CASSQGTYGADTQYF

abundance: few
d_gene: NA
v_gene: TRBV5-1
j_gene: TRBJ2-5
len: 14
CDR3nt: TGCGCCAGCAGCTGGGGGACAAGCCAAGAGACCCAGTACTTC
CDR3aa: CASSWGTSQETQYF

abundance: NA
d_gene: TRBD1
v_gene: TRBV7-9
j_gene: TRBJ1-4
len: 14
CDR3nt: TGTGCCAGCGCCGAGGGACAGGGTAATGAAAAACTGTTTTTT
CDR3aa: CASAEGQGNEKLFF

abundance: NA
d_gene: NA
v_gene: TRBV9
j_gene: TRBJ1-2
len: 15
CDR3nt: TGTGCCAGCACTCCCAACCCCAGCATAAGCTATGGCTACACCTTC
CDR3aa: CASTPNPSISYGYTF

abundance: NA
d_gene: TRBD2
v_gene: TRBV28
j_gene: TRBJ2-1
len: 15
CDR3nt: TGTGCCAGCAGTCGGGCGGGAGGGCCTTTGAATGAGCAGTTCTTC
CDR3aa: CASSRAGGPLNEQFF

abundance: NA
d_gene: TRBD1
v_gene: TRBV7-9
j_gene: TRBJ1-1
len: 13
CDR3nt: TGTGCCAGCAGCTTGGGGACAGTGGGTGAAGCTTTCTTT
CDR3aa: CASSLGTVGEAFF

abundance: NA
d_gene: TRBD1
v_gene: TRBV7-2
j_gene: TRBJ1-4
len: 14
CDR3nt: TGTGCCAGCAGCTTACCGGGACAGGGGGGGAAACTGTTTTTT
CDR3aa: CASSLPGQGGKLFF

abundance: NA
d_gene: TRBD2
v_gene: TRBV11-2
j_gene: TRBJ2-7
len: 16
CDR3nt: TGTGCCAGCAGCTTAATCGGTAGCGGGAAATCCTGGGAGCAGTACTTC
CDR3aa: CASSLIGSGKSWEQYF

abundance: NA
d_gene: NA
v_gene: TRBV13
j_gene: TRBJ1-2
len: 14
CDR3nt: TGTGCCAGCACCCTACGAAGGGGAGGCTATGGCTACACCTTC
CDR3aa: CASTLRRGGYGYTF

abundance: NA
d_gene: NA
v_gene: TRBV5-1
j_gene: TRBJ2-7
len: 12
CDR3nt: TGCGCCAGCAGCTTGGGAGTCAACGAGCAGTACTTC
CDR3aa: CASSLGVNEQYF

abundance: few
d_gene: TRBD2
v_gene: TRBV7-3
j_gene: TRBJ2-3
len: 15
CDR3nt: TGTGCCAGCAGCCCAACAGCGGGGACCACAGATACGCAGTATTTT
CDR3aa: CASSPTAGTTDTQYF

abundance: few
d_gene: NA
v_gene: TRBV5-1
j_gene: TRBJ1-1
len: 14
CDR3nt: TGCGCCAGCAGGGACGAGTTTAAAATAACTGAAGCTTTCTTT
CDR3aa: CASRDEFKITEAFF

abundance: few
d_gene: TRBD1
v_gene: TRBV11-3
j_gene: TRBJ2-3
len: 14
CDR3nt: TGTGCCAGCAGCCGGGACAGGGCCACAGATACGCAGTATTTT
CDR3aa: CASSRDRATDTQYF

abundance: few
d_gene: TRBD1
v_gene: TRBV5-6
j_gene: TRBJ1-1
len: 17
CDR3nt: TGTGCCAGCAGCAAAGGACAGGGGGTCGGTTTGGGCACTGAAGCTTTCTTT
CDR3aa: CASSKGQGVGLGTEAFF

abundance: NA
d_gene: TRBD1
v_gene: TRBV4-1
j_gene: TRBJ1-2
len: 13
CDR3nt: TGCGCCAGCAGCCAAGCCCGGGACAGTGGCTACACCTTC
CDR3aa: CASSQARDSGYTF

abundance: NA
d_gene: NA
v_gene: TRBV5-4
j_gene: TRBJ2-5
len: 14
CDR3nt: TGTGCCAGCAGCTCCGGGGGCTTCCAAGAGACCCAGTACTTC
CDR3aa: CASSSGGFQETQYF

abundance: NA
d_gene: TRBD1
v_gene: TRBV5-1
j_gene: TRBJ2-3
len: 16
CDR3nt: TGCGCCAGCAGCTGGGGGACAGGATGGGACACAGATACGCAGTATTTT
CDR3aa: CASSWGTGWDTDTQYF